What follows are 10 T cell receptor beta chains derived from one specimen sequenced in a study of Graves' ophthalmopathy and Graves' hyperthyroidism. For repertoire sequencing, the TCR beta CDR3 regions were amplified from RNA transcripts. Investigators did first-round RT-PCR with HTBI primers, then second-round multiplex PCR. TCRdb used MiXCR to reprocess the multiplex PCR reads, holding one entry per CDR3 protein. The sample contains fewer than 350,000 distinct CDR3 sequences, about 17% of which appear only once. Source material: peripheral blood. These receptors originate from an adult man with Graves' ophthalmopathy.

The sample holds many counts of this clonotype. The genes are TRBV29-1 and TRBJ1-1; D gene ambiguous. Germline V gene data show CDR1 as SQVTM and CDR2 as ANQGSEA. The V end lost 8 bases, the J end lost 3 bases, and 13 bases lay between the germline ends. This CDR3 is 12 amino acids long. The CDR3 reads CSTRRGDTEAFF. CDR3 nucleotide sequence: TGCAGCACCCGACGGGGAGACACTGAAGCTTTCTTT.

The count of this clonotype is one. The chain is built from TRBV6-4 and TRBJ2-7; 14 bases map to TRBD2. The CDR3 totals 21 residues. Germline-derived CDR1 and CDR2 are MRHNA and SNTAGT. V dropped 5 bases and J dropped 4; count of bases not matched to a gene: 22. The CDR3 DNA sequence: TGTGCCAGCAGTATCACGAAGTGGACTAGCGGGGGGTCCACCGCTTCTTACGAGCAGTACTTC. Translated: CASSITKWTSGGSTASYEQYF.

This clonotype was seen repeatedly, ten times or more. This chain uses TRBV7-2 with TRBJ1-2; D uncertain. Germline V gene sequence: CDR1 SGHTA, CDR2 FQGNSA. This CDR3 is 13 amino acids long. V lost 1 base to trimming and J lost 8 bases, with 11 bases between them. In DNA, the CDR3 is TGTGCCAGCAGCTTAGAGCCCGTGTACGGCTACACCTTC. This translates into CASSLEPVYGYTF.

This clonotype was seen at least ten times. The J gene is TRBJ2-1, the V gene TRBV6-2 or TRBV6-3; D gene ambiguous. Germline CDR1 and CDR2: MNHEY and SVGEGT. Trimming took 4 bases from V and 9 from J, leaving 10 bases between them. There are 12 residues in the CDR3. CDR3 nucleotides: TGTGCCAGCAGTTTGGGTCTGGGTGAGCAGTTCTTC. Amino acid sequence: CASSLGLGEQFF.

This clonotype was picked up many times. The V gene is TRBV6-1, the J gene TRBJ2-7; 8 bases fit TRBD2. CDR3 length: 15 amino acids. V lost 3 bases to trimming and J lost 2 bases; unmatched junction nucleotides: 6. Germline values: CDR1 MNHNS, CDR2 SASEGT. CDR3 DNA: TGTGCCAGCAGTGATCGGGAAGCGGGAGCCTACGAGCAGTACTTC. Amino acids: CASSDREAGAYEQYF.

In regard to this clonotype: This may come from a read error, since a much larger clone is one base off. The chain recombines TRBV20-1 with TRBJ2-7; 8 nucleotides match TRBD2. In germline, CDR1 is DFQATT, CDR2 SNEGSKA (reference sequence). This CDR3 contains 13 residues. The CDR3 sequence: CSSRPGLAYEQYF. CDR3 DNA: TGCAGTTCTAGACCGGGACTAGCCTACGAGCAGTACTTC.

This clonotype was seen many times. The chain uses TRBV19 and TRBJ1-5, with 8 bases matching TRBD1. The J segment lost 8 bases and the V segment lost 4 bases, leaving 7 bases of the junction unmatched. This CDR3 comprises 14 residues. Germline lookup yields CDR1 LNHDA and CDR2 SQIVND (reference sequence). The CDR3 DNA follows: TGTGCCAGTAGTAAAGGACAGGGCCTTGAGCCCCAGCATTTT. Protein: CASSKGQGLEPQHF.

Ten or more counts support this clonotype. The chain couples TRBV6-1 to TRBJ2-5; no reliable D call. Trimming stripped 6 bases from V and 1 base from J, with 9 bases between. Germline loops: CDR1 MNHNS, CDR2 SASEGT. The CDR3 consists of 13 residues. The CDR3, as DNA: TGTGCCAGCAGGAATCCGGGCCAAGAGACCCAGTACTTC. Protein product: CASRNPGQETQYF.

In its sample, this clonotype was seen many times. The rearrangement links TRBV6-1 to TRBJ2-7; tentative D call: TRBD1 (7 bases). The germline CDR1 and CDR2 sequences are MNHNS and SASEGT. With 10 bases removed from V and 3 bases from J, the gap between germline ends came to 13 bases. This CDR3 has 12 residues. DNA for the CDR3: TGTGCCACGGGGGACAGACTCTACGAGCAGTACTTC. This encodes CATGDRLYEQYF.

The sample holds many counts of this clonotype. The rearrangement uses TRBV30 and TRBJ1-6; D may be TRBD1 (6 bases). Trimming left V 4 bases short and J 4 bases short, with 14 bases between. CDR1 is GTSNPN and CDR2 is SVGIG in the germline V gene (reference sequence). CDR3 length: 15 residues. The CDR3 DNA is TGTGCCTGGAAAACAGGGTTGGGTTATAATTCACCCCTCCACTTT. Translation: CAWKTGLGYNSPLHF.